The 27 T cell receptor beta chains below were found in one sample sequenced in a study of blood T cells in healthy people across ages. With a J-beta primer mix and a sample-barcoded 5' primer, a second PCR ran roughly 6 to 11 cycles. TCRdb passed the 5' RACE reads through MiXCR, listing each CDR3 protein once. The sample lists more than 750,000 distinct CDR3 sequences, almost 30% occurring once. This same sample was also taken into another study, of T cells of mothers and their children.

Sequenced input: blood. The origin of the receptors is a middle-aged woman in good health.

In its sample, this clonotype was seen many times. The chain uses TRBV4-2 and TRBJ1-2; D remains unclear. V was pared by 1 base and J by 0 bases, with 18 bases between. The CDR3 contains 18 residues. Germline V lookup: CDR1 LGHNA, CDR2 YNFKEQ. The chain's CDR3 is CASSQAEGGLTANYGYTF. Here the CDR3 DNA reads TGTGCCAGCAGCCAAGCGGAGGGAGGATTAACGGCTAACTATGGCTACACCTTC.

This clonotype was observed at least ten times. The V and J genes are TRBV7-9 and TRBJ2-7; possible D gene TRBD1, 5 bases. Germline CDR1 is SEHNR and CDR2 is FQNEAQ (reference sequence). The CDR3 sequence is 12 residues long. Trimming took 5 bases from V and 5 from J, leaving 10 bases between them. The CDR3 DNA reads TGTGCCAGCAGCCGCAGGGTCCACGAGCAGTACTTC. Encoded protein: CASSRRVHEQYF.

This clonotype was counted ten times or more. V is TRBV27 and J is TRBJ1-2, with 8 positions matching TRBD1. CDR1 is MNHEY and CDR2 is SMNVEV in the germline V gene (reference sequence). The CDR3 is 18 amino acids. The ends lost 6 bases at V and 3 bases at J; junction bases unmatched: 18. The CDR3 sequence is CASSYRGRTGTPDYGYTF. In nucleotides, the CDR3 is TGTGCCAGCAGCTATAGGGGGAGGACAGGGACCCCCGACTATGGCTACACCTTC.

In regard to this clonotype: A much more abundant neighbour one base away suggests this may be a read error. The V gene is TRBV20-1, the J gene TRBJ2-3, with 11 bases identical to TRBD2. The CDR3 consists of 13 residues. The V gene's germline CDR1 is DFQATT and CDR2 SNEGSKA (reference sequence). CDR3 region: CIIAGGITDTQYF. CDR3 DNA sequence: TGCATAATAGCGGGGGGGATCACAGATACGCAGTATTTT.

This clonotype was detected many times. This sequence joins TRBV6-1 and TRBJ2-1; tentatively, D is TRBD2 (5 bases). Germline CDR1 and CDR2: MNHNS and SASEGT. CDR3 length: 14 amino acids. Deletions cut 8 bases from V and 12 bases from J, with 23 bases between. The CDR3 DNA is TGTGCCAGCCTTTCTGGTAGCGTAGGACTCCGGCAGTTCTTC. Translation: CASLSGSVGLRQFF.

The chain carries TRBV7-2 and TRBJ2-2; 11 nucleotides agree with TRBD1. The CDR3 consists of 15 residues. The V segment lost 7 bases and the J segment 7 bases; nucleotides outside the gene matches: 8. Germline CDR1 is SGHTA and CDR2 is FQGNSA. Here the CDR3 reads CASKGTGGVIGELFF. Written as DNA, the CDR3 is TGTGCCAGCAAAGGGACAGGGGGAGTAATCGGGGAGCTGTTTTTT.

This chain connects TRBV4-1 to TRBJ1-3, with D possibly matching TRBD1 (5 bases). The CDR3 has 17 amino acids. With 0 bases removed from V and 0 bases from J, the gap between germline ends came to 12 bases. In germline, CDR1 is MGHRA, CDR2 YSYEKL. The DNA for the CDR3 is TGCGCCAGCAGCCAAGATAAGGGGCAGGCCTCTGGAAACACCATATATTTT. It translates to CASSQDKGQASGNTIYF.

This clonotype has a count of ten or more. The CDR3 bases are TGTGCCAGCAGCTCACGGAGGGGGCGGGCAGAGACCCAGTACTTC. This sequence encodes CASSSRRGRAETQYF. The chain links TRBV7-3 to TRBJ2-5; a possible D gene is TRBD1 (7 bases). CDR1 and CDR2 (germline): SGHTA, FQGTGA. The CDR3 totals 15 residues. V lost 4 bases and J 4 bases, leaving 16 bases between the germline ends.

On this clonotype itself: A much more abundant neighbour one base away suggests this may be a read error. In DNA, the CDR3 is TGTGCCAGCAGCCCGGGGGGGCGACAAGAGGCCCAGTACTTC. Translation: CASSPGGRQEAQYF. This rearrangement joins TRBV7-3 to TRBJ2-5; 8 nucleotides align to TRBD2. The CDR3 has 14 amino acids. Germline CDR1 is SGHTA and CDR2 is FQGTGA.

The DNA of the CDR3 is TGCGCCAGTTTATCTGGGGGGGCGAGTCAGCCCCAGCATTTT. Amino acids: CASLSGGASQPQHF. The V call is TRBV5-1, the J call TRBJ1-5; perhaps TRBD1 as D (6 bases). Trimming stripped 8 bases from V and 6 bases from J, with 18 bases between. This CDR3 spans 14 amino acids. Germline V CDR1 and CDR2: SGHRS, YFSETQ.

In its sample, this clonotype was seen a few times. This chain joins TRBV10-3 and TRBJ2-3; D perhaps matches TRBD1 (6 bases). Per the germline V gene, CDR1 is ENHRY and CDR2 is SYGVKD. V lost 10 bases and J 0 bases, leaving 11 bases between the germline ends. This CDR3 contains 13 residues. CDR3 sequence: CANGDNSTDTQYF. The CDR3 region has the DNA TGTGCCAACGGGGACAATAGCACAGATACGCAGTATTTT.

To note about this clonotype: Given a much more abundant clone one base away, this may be a read error. This chain uses TRBV7-9 with TRBJ2-1, with 7 bases that match TRBD2. Germline-derived CDR1 and CDR2 are SEHNR and FQNEAQ (reference sequence). The CDR3 has 15 residues. The CDR3 DNA follows: TGTACCAGCAGCACCGGGACTATATATTACAATGAGCAGTTCTTC. This sequence encodes CTSSTGTIYYNEQFF.

This clonotype appeared many times. The chain is built from TRBV7-2 and TRBJ2-5; 8 bases match TRBD1. V trimming: 3 bases; J trimming: 4 bases; junction bases outside the gene matches: 1. Per germline, CDR1 SGHTA and CDR2 FQGNSA. The CDR3 sequence is 13 residues long. DNA for the CDR3: TGTGCCAGCAGCTTCGGACAGGGAGAGACCCAGTACTTC. Protein: CASSFGQGETQYF.

This clonotype was counted many times. J is TRBJ2-7 and V is TRBV28, with 10 bases that match TRBD1. Germline loops: CDR1 MDHEN, CDR2 SYDVKM. With 4 bases clipped from V and 7 bases from J, the junction kept 7 bases outside the gene matches. The CDR3 loop spans 14 amino acids. The CDR3 DNA reads as TGTGCCAGCAGTTCGGGACAGGGGACGGGTGAGCAGTACTTC. Translation: CASSSGQGTGEQYF.

As to this clonotype: An end of the junction does not agree with germline; a read error may underlie this. The chain joins TRBV4-3 to TRBJ2-3; the match to TRBD2 covers 13 bases. CDR3 length: 20 residues. Germline CDR1 LGHNA, CDR2 YSLEER. In DNA form, the CDR3 reads TGCGCCGGCAGCCAAGATCGGGGACTAGCGGGGAAGTCTGGCACAGATACGCAGTATTTT. Its translation is CAGSQDRGLAGKSGTDTQYF.

The V gene is TRBV3-1, the J gene TRBJ1-5, with D possibly TRBD1 on 6 matching bases. Germline CDR1 reads LGHDT; CDR2 reads YNNKEL (reference sequence). Trimming removed 5 bases from V and 2 bases from J, with 7 bases in between. CDR3 length: 13 amino acids. CDR3 loop: CASSWTGNQPQHF. The CDR3, as DNA: TGTGCCAGCAGCTGGACAGGCAATCAGCCCCAGCATTTT. The complete variable domain, with remaining parts taken from reference TRBV3-1 and TRBJ1-5, reads DTAVSQTPKYLVTQMGNDKSIKCEQNLGHDTMYWYKQDSKKFLKIMFSYNNKELIINETVPNRFSPKSPDKAHLNLHINSLELGDSAVYFCASSWTGNQPQHFGDGTRLSIL.

The V gene is TRBV29-1, the J gene TRBJ2-1; perhaps TRBD2 as D (5 bases). The CDR3 is 14 residues long. Germline V gene sequence: CDR1 SQVTM, CDR2 ANQGSEA. V lost 5 bases to trimming and J lost 9 bases, with 20 bases between them. In DNA form, the CDR3 reads TGCAGCGTTACTGGGAGTTTTCCCTCGGGTGAGCAGTTCTTC. This translates into CSVTGSFPSGEQFF.

This clonotype came up many times. The chain recombines TRBV13 with TRBJ2-7, with D possibly TRBD1 on 7 matching bases. This CDR3 comprises 14 residues. The V gene's germline CDR1 is PRHDT and CDR2 FYEKMQ (reference sequence). V lost 2 bases, J lost 4 bases, and 12 bases lay in between. In DNA, the CDR3 is TGTGCCAGCAGCTTAAAACAGGGGAGGTACGAGCAGTACTTC. Protein: CASSLKQGRYEQYF.

The chain combines TRBV5-1 with TRBJ2-1, with a tentative D call TRBD2 (6 bases). The DNA end favors TRBJ2-7, so the J call may be wrong. This CDR3 contains 14 residues. Germline V gene sequence: CDR1 SGHRS, CDR2 YFSETQ. The CDR3 reads CASSERASYNEQYF. CDR3 sequence (DNA): TGCGCCAGCAGCGAGCGGGCCTCCTACAATGAGCAGTACTTC.

The chain is built from TRBV9 and TRBJ2-4; D ambiguous. The J call may be faulty, since TRBJ2-7 better matches the DNA end. The germline V gene encodes CDR1 SGDLS and CDR2 YYNGEE. The CDR3 contains 13 residues. The CDR3 spells CASSVQDTYEQYF. The CDR3 DNA follows: TGTGCCAGCAGCGTACAGGATACCTACGAGCAGTACTTC.

This rearrangement joins TRBV20-1 to TRBJ2-1; TRBD2 aligns across 12 bases. The CDR3 has 15 residues. Germline V gene lookup returns CDR1 DFQATT and CDR2 SNEGSKA (reference sequence). Unmatched junction bases numbered 5, after V lost 3 bases and J lost 5 bases. CDR3 sequence: CSASPASGGDNEQFF. CDR3 DNA sequence: TGCAGTGCTAGTCCCGCTAGCGGGGGGGACAATGAGCAGTTCTTC.

This clonotype was seen ten or more times. This chain connects TRBV28 to TRBJ2-7; TRBD2 matches 10 bases. This CDR3 region has 14 residues. The V gene's germline CDR1 is MDHEN and CDR2 SYDVKM. Trimming cost V 6 bases and J 3 bases; bases outside gene matches: 5. The CDR3 DNA reads as TGTGCCAGCAGGGGAGCGGGGGGGCTCTACGAGCAGTACTTC. Amino acids: CASRGAGGLYEQYF.

A word on this clonotype: Being one base from a much bigger clone, this may be a read error. This chain connects TRBV12-3 or TRBV12-4 to TRBJ2-3; D is uncertain. This CDR3 spans 15 amino acids. The DNA for the CDR3 is TGTGCCAGCAGTCCCCCCGGACGGCCCACAGATATGCAGTATTTT. It is translated as CASSPPGRPTDMQYF.

The chain couples TRBV10-3 to TRBJ2-7; D is unresolved. The CDR3 runs 13 residues. The V end lost 3 bases, the J end lost 3 bases, and 9 bases lay between the germline ends. Germline V gene data show CDR1 as ENHRY and CDR2 as SYGVKD. CDR3 sequence reads: CAISETSNYEQYF. The CDR3 region has the DNA TGTGCCATCAGTGAAACATCCAACTACGAGCAGTACTTC.

This clonotype was counted a few times. The chain carries TRBV10-3 and TRBJ1-1; 10 bases map to TRBD1. Germline CDR1 is ENHRY and CDR2 is SYGVKD. The V gene end was trimmed by 3 bases and the J gene end by 1 base; junction bases not matched to a gene: 8. This CDR3 comprises 17 residues. This CDR3 reads CAISEGGTGEGNTEAFF. CDR3 DNA: TGTGCCATCAGTGAAGGAGGGACAGGGGAAGGGAACACTGAAGCTTTCTTT.

The chain is built from TRBV19 and TRBJ2-7; 10 bases agree with TRBD1. The V segment lost 5 bases and the J segment 5 bases; nucleotides outside the gene matches: 6. Germline CDR1 is LNHDA and CDR2 is SQIVND (reference sequence). This CDR3 has 14 amino acids. DNA of the CDR3: TGTGCCAGTAGTTGGGGACAGGGGAGAAACGAGCAGTACTTC. As protein: CASSWGQGRNEQYF.

Worth noting for this clonotype: A much larger clone differs from this one at a single base, so this may be a read error. The chain joins TRBV12-3 or TRBV12-4 to TRBJ2-7, with D possibly being TRBD1 (5 bases). Trimming shortened V by 5 bases and J by 10 bases, and 21 bases separated the two germline ends. CDR3 length equals 14 residues. The CDR3 DNA sequence: TGTGCCAGCAGTCTACGACAGTCCCAAGAAGCCCAGTACTTC. Its protein is CASSLRQSQEAQYF.